This passage covers 10 T cell receptor beta chains from one sample sequenced in a study of cytomegalovirus exposure and HLA in healthy donors. TCRdb's table, derived via immunoSEQ multiplex PCR, lists solely in-frame clones and lacks some. The data contain some 110,000 clones, roughly 88% of them seen just once; the ten biggest clones take up around 2%. The sample taken for sequencing was PBMCs. All receptors come from a young man in good health and CMV-seronegative.

The rearrangement joins TRBV7-6 to TRBJ2-3; D gene unclear. Trimming took 0 bases from V and 6 from J, leaving 7 bases between them. Germline V lookup: CDR1 SGHVS, CDR2 FNYEAQ. CDR3 length equals 13 residues. The CDR3 reads CASSLAKLDTQYF. CDR3 DNA sequence: TGTGCCAGCAGCTTAGCAAAGCTGGATACGCAGTATTTT.

V and J are TRBV6-5 and TRBJ2-7; TRBD1 matches at 10 bases. The CDR3 is 14 residues long. The V segment lost 5 bases and the J segment 7 bases; nucleotides outside the gene matches: 8. Germline lookup yields CDR1 MNHEY and CDR2 SVGAGI. CDR3 DNA sequence: TGTGCCAGCAGTGAAAGACAGGGGGCTAGTGAGCAGTACTTC. This codes for CASSERQGASEQYF.

The genes are TRBV11-2 and TRBJ1-2; 8 nucleotides agree with TRBD1. The CDR3 covers 14 residues. Germline loops: CDR1 SGHAT, CDR2 FQNNGV. The V segment lost 1 base and the J segment 4 bases; nucleotides outside the gene matches: 2. Here the CDR3 DNA reads TGTGCCAGCAGCTTAGCCCAGGGGGCCTATGGCTACACCTTC. Translating it yields CASSLAQGAYGYTF.

The V gene is TRBV9, the J gene TRBJ2-7; tentative D call: TRBD2 (7 bases). V lost 6 bases and J lost 4, with 20 bases in between. The V gene's germline CDR1 is SGDLS and CDR2 YYNGEE. This CDR3 spans 15 amino acids. The CDR3 sequence is CASTGGGGPGYEQYF. The DNA of the CDR3 is TGTGCCAGCACCGGTGGCGGGGGCCCGGGGTACGAGCAGTACTTC.

The V and J genes are TRBV5-1 and TRBJ2-5; 9 bases agree with TRBD2. The ends lost 0 bases at V and 0 bases at J; junction bases unmatched: 6. This CDR3 comprises 17 residues. Germline loops: CDR1 SGHRS, CDR2 YFSETQ. CDR3 bases: TGCGCCAGCAGCTTGGATGGTAGCGGGGGTTACCAAGAGACCCAGTACTTC. Amino acids: CASSLDGSGGYQETQYF.

The V and J genes are TRBV6-1 and TRBJ1-1; D is possibly TRBD1 (6 bases). Trimming took off 8 bases at V and 1 base at J, with 11 bases between the two ends. From germline, CDR1 is MNHNS and CDR2 SASEGT. The CDR3 has 13 residues. The CDR3 DNA is TGTGCCAGCTCCAGGGGAAAGAACACTGAAGCTTTCTTT. This encodes CASSRGKNTEAFF.

This clone turned up a few times. V gene TRBV27 combines with J gene TRBJ1-1, with a tentative D call TRBD1 (6 bases). CDR1 is MNHEY and CDR2 is SMNVEV in the germline V gene (reference sequence). This CDR3 contains 14 residues. Trimming took off 6 bases at V and 8 bases at J, with 19 bases between the two ends. The CDR3 nucleotides are TGTGCCAGCAGCATCGGGACACGAAACGGGGAAGCTTTCTTT. Translated: CASSIGTRNGEAFF.

The rearrangement uses TRBV6-5 and TRBJ2-7, with 8 positions matching TRBD1. The CDR3 sequence is 14 residues long. The germline V gene has CDR1 MNHEY and CDR2 SVGAGI. The V gene end was trimmed by 5 bases and the J gene end by 5 bases; junction bases not matched to a gene: 8. DNA of the CDR3: TGTGCCAGCAGTCAGACAGGGGCTTTTGACGAGCAGTACTTC. Its translation: CASSQTGAFDEQYF.

The V and J genes are TRBV5-1 and TRBJ1-3; 9 nucleotides agree with TRBD1. CDR1 SGHRS and CDR2 YFSETQ come from the germline V gene. After removal of 0 bases from V and 4 bases from J, the junction contained 5 bases not matched to a gene. CDR3 length equals 16 residues. The CDR3 DNA is TGCGCCAGCAGCTTGGACGGACAGGGGAGAGGAAACACCATATATTTT. It encodes CASSLDGQGRGNTIYF.

The chain has TRBV5-1 and TRBJ1-2; D not resolved. Looked up from germline, CDR1 is SGHRS and CDR2 is YFSETQ. Trimming left V 4 bases short and J 6 bases short, with 10 bases between. There are 12 residues in the CDR3. CDR3 nucleotide sequence: TGCGCCAGCAGCCTAGATCTTGATGGCTACACCTTC. The encoded protein is CASSLDLDGYTF.